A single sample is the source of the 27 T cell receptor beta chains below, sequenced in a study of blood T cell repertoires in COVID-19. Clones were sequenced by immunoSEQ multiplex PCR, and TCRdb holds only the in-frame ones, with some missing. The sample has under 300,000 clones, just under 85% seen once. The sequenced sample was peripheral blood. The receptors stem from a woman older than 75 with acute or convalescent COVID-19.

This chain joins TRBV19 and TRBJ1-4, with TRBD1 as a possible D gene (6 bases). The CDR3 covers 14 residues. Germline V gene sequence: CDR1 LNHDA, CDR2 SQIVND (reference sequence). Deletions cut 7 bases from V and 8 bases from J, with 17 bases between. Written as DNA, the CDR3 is TGTGCCAGTAAGGCGGGGGCATTGGGAGAAAAACTGTTTTTT. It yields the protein CASKAGALGEKLFF.

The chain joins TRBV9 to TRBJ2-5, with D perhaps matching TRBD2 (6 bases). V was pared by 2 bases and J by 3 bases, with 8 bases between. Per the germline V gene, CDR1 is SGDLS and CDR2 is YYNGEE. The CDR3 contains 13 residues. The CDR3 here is CASSVSSEETQYF. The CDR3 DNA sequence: TGTGCCAGCAGCGTTTCTAGCGAAGAGACCCAGTACTTC.

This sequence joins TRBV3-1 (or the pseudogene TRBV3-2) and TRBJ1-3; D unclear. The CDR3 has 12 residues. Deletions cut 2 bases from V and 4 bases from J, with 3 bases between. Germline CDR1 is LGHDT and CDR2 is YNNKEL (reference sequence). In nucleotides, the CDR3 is TGTGCCAGCAGCCAACAAGGAAACACCATATATTTT. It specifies CASSQQGNTIYF.

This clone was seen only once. This chain's CDR3 is CASSIRDRGVYGYTF. In DNA form, the CDR3 reads TGTGCCAGTAGTATCCGGGACAGGGGAGTCTATGGCTACACCTTC. V usage is TRBV19 and J usage is TRBJ1-2, with TRBD1 matching over 10 bases. CDR1 is LNHDA and CDR2 is SQIVND in the germline V gene (reference sequence). The CDR3 loop spans 15 amino acids. The V gene end was trimmed by 3 bases and the J gene end by 4 bases; junction bases not matched to a gene: 5.

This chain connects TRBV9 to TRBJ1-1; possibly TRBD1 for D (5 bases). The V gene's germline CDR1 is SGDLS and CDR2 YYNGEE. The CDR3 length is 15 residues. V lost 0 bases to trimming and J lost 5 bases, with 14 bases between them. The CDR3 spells CASSVDPQGRTEAFF. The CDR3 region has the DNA TGTGCCAGCAGCGTAGACCCGCAGGGTCGAACTGAAGCTTTCTTT.

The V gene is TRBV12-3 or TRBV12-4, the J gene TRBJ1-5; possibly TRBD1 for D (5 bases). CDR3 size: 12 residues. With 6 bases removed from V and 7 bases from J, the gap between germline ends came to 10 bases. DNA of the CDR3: TGTGCCAGCAGAGACAGTAGCCAGCCCCAGCATTTT. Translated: CASRDSSQPQHF.

The CDR3 coding sequence is TGCGCCAGCAGCCAAGGTCTTCGGGACACCTCTTTGGGTCAGCCCCAGCATTTT. It specifies CASSQGLRDTSLGQPQHF. This sequence joins TRBV4-1 and TRBJ1-5; possibly TRBD1 for D (6 bases). The CDR3 spans 18 residues. Between the trimmed V and J ends, which lost 1 base and 6 bases, there was a span of 22 bases. CDR1 is MGHRA, CDR2 YSYEKL, per germline.

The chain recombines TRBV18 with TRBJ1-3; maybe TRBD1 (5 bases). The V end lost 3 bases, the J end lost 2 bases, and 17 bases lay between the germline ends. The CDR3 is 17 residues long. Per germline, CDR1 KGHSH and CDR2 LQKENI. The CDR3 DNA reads TGTGCCAGCTCACCTCCTGTGGGCAGGGCGGCTGGAAACACCATATATTTT. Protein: CASSPPVGRAAGNTIYF.

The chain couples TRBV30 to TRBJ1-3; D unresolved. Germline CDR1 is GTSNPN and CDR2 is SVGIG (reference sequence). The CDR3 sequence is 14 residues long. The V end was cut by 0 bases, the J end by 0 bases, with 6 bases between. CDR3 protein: CAWSVLLSGNTIYF. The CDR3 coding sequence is TGTGCCTGGAGTGTACTGCTCTCTGGAAACACCATATATTTT. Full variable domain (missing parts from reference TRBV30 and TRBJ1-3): SQTIHQWPATLVQPVGSPLSLECTVEGTSNPNLYWYRQAAGRGLQLLFYSVGIGQISSEVPQNLSASRPQDRQFILSSKKLLLSDSGFYLCAWSVLLSGNTIYFGEGSWLTVV.

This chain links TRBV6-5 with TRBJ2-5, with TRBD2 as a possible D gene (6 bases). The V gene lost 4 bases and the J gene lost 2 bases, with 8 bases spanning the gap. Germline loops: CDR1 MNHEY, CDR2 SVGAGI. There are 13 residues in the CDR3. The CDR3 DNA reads TGTGCCAGCAGTTCAGGGAGGCAAGAGACCCAGTACTTC. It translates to CASSSGRQETQYF.

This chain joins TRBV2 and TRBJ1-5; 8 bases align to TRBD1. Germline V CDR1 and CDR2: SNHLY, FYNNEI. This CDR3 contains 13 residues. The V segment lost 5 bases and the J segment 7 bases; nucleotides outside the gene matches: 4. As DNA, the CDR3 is TGTGCCAGCAGTTTGGACAGGGCGCAGCCCCAGCATTTT. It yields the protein CASSLDRAQPQHF. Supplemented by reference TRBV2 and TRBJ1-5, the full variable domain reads EPEVTQTPSHQVTQMGQEVILRCVPISNHLYFYWYRQILGQKVEFLVSFYNNEISEKSEIFDDQFSVERPDGSNFTLKIRSTKLEDSAMYFCASSLDRAQPQHFGDGTRLSIL.

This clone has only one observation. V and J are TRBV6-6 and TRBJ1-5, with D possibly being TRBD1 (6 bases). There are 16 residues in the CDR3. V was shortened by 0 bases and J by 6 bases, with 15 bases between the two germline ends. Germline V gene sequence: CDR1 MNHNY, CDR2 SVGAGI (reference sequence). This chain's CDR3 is CASSYSARGEGQPQHF. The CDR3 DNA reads TGTGCCAGCAGTTACTCGGCCAGGGGCGAGGGTCAGCCCCAGCATTTT.

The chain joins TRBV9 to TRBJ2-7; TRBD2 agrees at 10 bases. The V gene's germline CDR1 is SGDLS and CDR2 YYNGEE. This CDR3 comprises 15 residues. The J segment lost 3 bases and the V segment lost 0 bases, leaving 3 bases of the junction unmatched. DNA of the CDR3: TGTGCCAGCAGCGTAGGGACTAGCGGCAACTACGAGCAGTACTTC. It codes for CASSVGTSGNYEQYF.

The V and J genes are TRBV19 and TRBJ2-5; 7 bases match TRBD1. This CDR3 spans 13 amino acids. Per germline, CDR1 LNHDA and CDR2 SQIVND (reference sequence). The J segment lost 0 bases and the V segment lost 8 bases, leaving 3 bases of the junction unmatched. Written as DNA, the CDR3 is TGTGCCAGTGGAGGACAGGACCAAGAGACCCAGTACTTC. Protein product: CASGGQDQETQYF.

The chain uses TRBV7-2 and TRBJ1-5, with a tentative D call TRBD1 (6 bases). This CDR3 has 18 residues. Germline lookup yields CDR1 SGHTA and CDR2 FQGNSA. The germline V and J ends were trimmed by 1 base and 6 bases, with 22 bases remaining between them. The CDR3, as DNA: TGTGCCAGCAGCTTAGGATGGGGGGGCAGGGGTTACGGTCAGCCCCAGCATTTT. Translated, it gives CASSLGWGGRGYGQPQHF. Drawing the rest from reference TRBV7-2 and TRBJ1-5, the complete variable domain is GAGVSQSPSNKVTEKGKDVELRCDPISGHTALYWYRQSLGQGLEFLIYFQGNSAPDKSGLPSDRFSAERTGGSVSTLTIQRTQQEDSAVYLCASSLGWGGRGYGQPQHFGDGTRLSIL.

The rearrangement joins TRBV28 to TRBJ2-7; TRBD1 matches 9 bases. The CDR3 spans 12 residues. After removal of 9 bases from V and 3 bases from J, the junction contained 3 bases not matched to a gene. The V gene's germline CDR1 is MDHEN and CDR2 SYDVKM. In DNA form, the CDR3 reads TGTGCCAGTCGACAGGGGGTCTACGAGCAGTACTTC. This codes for CASRQGVYEQYF.

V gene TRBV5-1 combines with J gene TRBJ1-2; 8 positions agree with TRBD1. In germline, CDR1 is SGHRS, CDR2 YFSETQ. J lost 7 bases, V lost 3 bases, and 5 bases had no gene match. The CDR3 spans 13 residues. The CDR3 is CASSSQGESGYTF. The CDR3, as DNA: TGCGCCAGCAGCTCACAGGGGGAGTCTGGCTACACCTTC.

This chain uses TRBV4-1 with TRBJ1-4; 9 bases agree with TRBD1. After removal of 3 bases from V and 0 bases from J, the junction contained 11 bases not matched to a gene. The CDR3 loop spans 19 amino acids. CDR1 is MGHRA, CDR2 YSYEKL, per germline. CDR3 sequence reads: CASSQADRGKWATNEKLFF. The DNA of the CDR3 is TGCGCCAGCAGCCAGGCGGACAGGGGCAAATGGGCAACTAATGAAAAACTGTTTTTT.

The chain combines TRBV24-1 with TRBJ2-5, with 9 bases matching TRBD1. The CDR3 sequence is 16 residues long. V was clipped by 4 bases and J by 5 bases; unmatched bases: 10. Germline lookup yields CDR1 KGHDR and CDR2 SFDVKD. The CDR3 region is CATSEPTGGSMETQYF. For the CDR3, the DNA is TGTGCCACCAGTGAACCGACAGGGGGAAGTATGGAGACCCAGTACTTC.

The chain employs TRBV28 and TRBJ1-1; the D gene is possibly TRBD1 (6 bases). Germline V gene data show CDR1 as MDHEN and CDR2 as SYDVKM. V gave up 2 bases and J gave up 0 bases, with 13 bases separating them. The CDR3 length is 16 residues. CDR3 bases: TGTGCCAGCAGTTTACAACAGGGCCCCATGAACACTGAAGCTTTCTTT. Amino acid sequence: CASSLQQGPMNTEAFF. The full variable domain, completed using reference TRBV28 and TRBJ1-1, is DVKVTQSSRYLVKRTGEKVFLECVQDMDHENMFWYRQDPGLGLRLIYFSYDVKMKEKGDIPEGYSVSREKKERFSLILESASTNQTSMYLCASSLQQGPMNTEAFFGQGTRLTVV.

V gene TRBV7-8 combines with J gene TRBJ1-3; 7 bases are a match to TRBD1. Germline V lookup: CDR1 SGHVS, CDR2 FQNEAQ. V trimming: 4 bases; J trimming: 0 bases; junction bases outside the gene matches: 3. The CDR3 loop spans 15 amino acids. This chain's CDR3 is CASSSTGISGNTIYF. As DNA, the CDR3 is TGTGCCAGCAGCTCGACAGGGATCTCTGGAAACACCATATATTTT. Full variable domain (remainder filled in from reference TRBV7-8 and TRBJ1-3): GAGVSQSPRYKVAKRGQDVALRCDPISGHVSLFWYQQALGQGPEFLTYFQNEAQLDKSGLPSDRFFAERPEGSVSTLKIQRTQQEDSAVYLCASSSTGISGNTIYFGEGSWLTVV.

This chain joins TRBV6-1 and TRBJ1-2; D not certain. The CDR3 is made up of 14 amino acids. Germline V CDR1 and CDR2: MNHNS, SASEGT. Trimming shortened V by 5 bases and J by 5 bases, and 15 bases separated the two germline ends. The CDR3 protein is CASSQPGEGYGYTF. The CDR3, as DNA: TGTGCCAGCAGTCAACCCGGGGAAGGATATGGCTACACCTTC.

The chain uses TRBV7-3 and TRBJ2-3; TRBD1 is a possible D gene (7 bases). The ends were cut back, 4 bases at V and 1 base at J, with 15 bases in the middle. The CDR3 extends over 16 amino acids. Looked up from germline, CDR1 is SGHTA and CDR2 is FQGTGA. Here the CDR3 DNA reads TGTGCCAGCAGCTCCGACCGCGGGACAGGCACAGATACGCAGTATTTT. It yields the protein CASSSDRGTGTDTQYF.

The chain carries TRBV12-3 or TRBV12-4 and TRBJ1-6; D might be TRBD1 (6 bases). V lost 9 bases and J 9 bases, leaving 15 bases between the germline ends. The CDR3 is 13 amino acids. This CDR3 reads CASMRGLGSPLHF. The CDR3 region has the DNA TGTGCCAGTATGAGGGGGTTAGGTTCACCCCTCCACTTT.

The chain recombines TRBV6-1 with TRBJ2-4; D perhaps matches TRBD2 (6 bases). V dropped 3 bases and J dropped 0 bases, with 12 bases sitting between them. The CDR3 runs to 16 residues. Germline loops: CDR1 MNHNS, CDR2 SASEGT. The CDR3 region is CASSDTWGVAKNIQYF. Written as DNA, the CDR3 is TGTGCCAGCAGTGATACGTGGGGGGTAGCCAAAAACATTCAGTACTTC.

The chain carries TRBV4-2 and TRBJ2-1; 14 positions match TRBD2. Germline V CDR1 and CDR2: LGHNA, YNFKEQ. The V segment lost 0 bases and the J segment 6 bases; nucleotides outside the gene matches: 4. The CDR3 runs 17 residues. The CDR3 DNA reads TGTGCCAGCAGCCAAGATCGTGGGACTAGCGGGAGCAATGAGCAGTTCTTC. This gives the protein CASSQDRGTSGSNEQFF.

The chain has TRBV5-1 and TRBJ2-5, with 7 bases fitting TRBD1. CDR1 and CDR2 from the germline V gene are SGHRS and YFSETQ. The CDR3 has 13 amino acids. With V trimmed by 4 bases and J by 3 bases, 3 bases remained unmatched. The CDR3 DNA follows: TGCGCCAGCAGCCTGACAGGGAAAGAGACCCAGTACTTC. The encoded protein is CASSLTGKETQYF.